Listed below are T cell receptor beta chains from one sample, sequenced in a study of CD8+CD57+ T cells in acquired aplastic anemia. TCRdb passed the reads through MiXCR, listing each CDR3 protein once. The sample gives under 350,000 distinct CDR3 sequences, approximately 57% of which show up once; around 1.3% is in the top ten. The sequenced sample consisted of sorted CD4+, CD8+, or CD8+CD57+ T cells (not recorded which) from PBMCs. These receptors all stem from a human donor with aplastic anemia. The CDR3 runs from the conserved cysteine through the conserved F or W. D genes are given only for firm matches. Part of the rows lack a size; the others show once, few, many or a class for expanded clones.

cdr3_aa: CASSLVSGGAKTQYF
cdr3_nt: TGCGCCAGCAGCTTGGTTAGCGGGGGGGCGAAGACCCAGTACTTC
clone_size: once
v_call: TRBV5-1
j_call: TRBJ2-5
d_call: TRBD2

cdr3_aa: CASSDLPGDKSIQYF
cdr3_nt: TGTGCCAGCAGTGATTTGCCAGGGGATAAGAGCATTCAGTACTTC
clone_size: NA
v_call: TRBV25-1
j_call: TRBJ2-4
d_call: NA

cdr3_aa: CASTRRTGAGAEAFF
cdr3_nt: TGTGCCAGCACTAGACGGACAGGGGCTGGCGCTGAAGCTTTCTTT
clone_size: many
v_call: TRBV7-9
j_call: TRBJ1-1
d_call: TRBD1

cdr3_aa: CASSVNQAGNRSTDTQYF
cdr3_nt: TGTGCCAGCAGCGTAAATCAGGCAGGGAATAGGAGCACAGATACGCAGTATTTT
clone_size: NA
v_call: TRBV9
j_call: TRBJ2-3
d_call: NA

cdr3_aa: CASRSGMGETQYF
cdr3_nt: TGTGCTAGCAGAAGCGGGATGGGAGAGACCCAGTACTTC
clone_size: few
v_call: TRBV7-6
j_call: TRBJ2-5
d_call: TRBD2

cdr3_aa: CASSQMTSQETQYF
cdr3_nt: TGCGCCAGCAGCCAAATGACCAGCCAAGAGACCCAGTACTTC
clone_size: many
v_call: TRBV5-1
j_call: TRBJ2-5
d_call: NA

cdr3_aa: CASSQVLRPSSYNSPLHF
cdr3_nt: TGCGCCAGCAGCCAAGTCCTGAGGCCTAGCTCCTATAATTCACCCCTCCACTTT
clone_size: NA
v_call: TRBV4-1
j_call: TRBJ1-6
d_call: NA

cdr3_aa: CASSLALSSEAFF
cdr3_nt: TGTGCCAGCAGCTTAGCGCTAAGCAGTGAAGCTTTCTTT
clone_size: few
v_call: TRBV7-9
j_call: TRBJ1-1
d_call: NA

cdr3_aa: CASSADRGRTTSYEQYF
cdr3_nt: TGTGCCAGCAGCGCGGACAGGGGGCGAACTACTTCCTACGAGCAGTACTTC
clone_size: NA
v_call: TRBV7-6
j_call: TRBJ2-7
d_call: TRBD1

cdr3_aa: CSARLGAGNEQFF
cdr3_nt: TGCAGTGCTCGACTGGGGGCGGGCAATGAGCAGTTCTTC
clone_size: NA
v_call: TRBV20-1
j_call: TRBJ2-1
d_call: NA

cdr3_aa: CASSQGAESEKLFF
cdr3_nt: TGCGCCAGCAGCCAGGGGGCAGAGAGTGAAAAACTGTTTTTT
clone_size: NA
v_call: TRBV4-1
j_call: TRBJ1-4
d_call: NA

cdr3_aa: CASTFLPPRGAEAFF
cdr3_nt: TGTGCCAGCACCTTCCTCCCCCCCAGGGGGGCTGAAGCTTTCTTT
clone_size: NA
v_call: TRBV24-1
j_call: TRBJ1-1
d_call: TRBD1

cdr3_aa: CASSPRPWGAQSYEQYF
cdr3_nt: TGTGCCAGCAGCCCACGACCCTGGGGGGCGCAGTCCTACGAGCAGTACTTC
clone_size: many
v_call: TRBV3-1
j_call: TRBJ2-7
d_call: NA

cdr3_aa: CASMGTASYEQYF
cdr3_nt: TGTGCCAGCATGGGGACAGCGTCCTACGAGCAGTACTTC
clone_size: NA
v_call: TRBV7-6
j_call: TRBJ2-7
d_call: TRBD1

cdr3_aa: CASSKVGNSYEQYF
cdr3_nt: TGTGCCAGTAGTAAGGTCGGGAACTCCTACGAGCAGTACTTC
clone_size: NA
v_call: TRBV19
j_call: TRBJ2-7
d_call: NA

cdr3_aa: CASSQQGMNTEAFF
cdr3_nt: TGTGCCAGCAGCCAACAGGGCATGAACACTGAAGCTTTCTTT
clone_size: many
v_call: TRBV5-5
j_call: TRBJ1-1
d_call: NA

cdr3_aa: CAGTADTQYF
cdr3_nt: TGTGCCGGGACAGCAGATACGCAGTATTTT
clone_size: few
v_call: TRBV19
j_call: TRBJ2-3
d_call: TRBD1

cdr3_aa: CSARPLAGGSYEQYF
cdr3_nt: TGCAGTGCTAGACCACTAGCGGGAGGGTCCTACGAGCAGTACTTC
clone_size: many
v_call: TRBV20-1
j_call: TRBJ2-7
d_call: TRBD2